The 22 T cell receptor beta chains reported below all come from one sample, sequenced in a study of blood T cell repertoires in COVID-19. Here immunoSEQ multiplex PCR was the method, and the copy in TCRdb shows in-frame clones only, minus some. The repertoire has more than 45,000 clones, about 87% of them found once; the top ten carry about 1.5%. Sequencing was done on a sample of peripheral blood. These TCRs come from a man aged 55 to 69 with acute or convalescent COVID-19.

CDR3 amino acids: CASSLGGTGARSYTF. CDR3 sequence (DNA): TGTGCCAGCAGTTTGGGGGGGACAGGGGCTCGAAGCTACACCTTC. V and J are TRBV28 and TRBJ1-2; 10 bases agree with TRBD1. This CDR3 has 15 amino acids. With 3 bases clipped from V and 9 bases from J, the junction kept 10 bases outside the gene matches. Germline lookup yields CDR1 MDHEN and CDR2 SYDVKM.

The rearrangement joins TRBV7-8 to TRBJ1-6; 8 bases align to TRBD1. This CDR3 is 15 amino acids long. Per germline, CDR1 SGHVS and CDR2 FQNEAQ. The V gene end was trimmed by 3 bases and the J gene end by 5 bases; junction bases not matched to a gene: 3. CDR3 sequence (DNA): TGTGCCAGCAGCTTTGAGACAGGGGATAATTCACCCCTCCACTTT. This translates into CASSFETGDNSPLHF.

This clone was seen a single time. This rearrangement joins TRBV12-3 or TRBV12-4 to TRBJ1-2; 7 bases are a match to TRBD1. CDR3 length: 13 residues. V gave up 3 bases and J gave up 5 bases; unmatched junction bases: 3. CDR3 sequence (DNA): TGTGCCAGCAGTTTGACAGGGTTTTATGGCTACACCTTC. Amino acids: CASSLTGFYGYTF.

The rearrangement uses TRBV19 and TRBJ2-2; 7 nucleotides align to TRBD1. The CDR3 is made up of 15 amino acids. Unmatched junction bases numbered 4, after V lost 1 base and J lost 5 bases. Germline lookup yields CDR1 LNHDA and CDR2 SQIVND (reference sequence). The CDR3, as DNA: TGTGCCAGTAGTATAGGACAGGGAAGAACCGGGGAGCTGTTTTTT. Protein product: CASSIGQGRTGELFF.

J is TRBJ2-1 and V is TRBV7-2; 8 nucleotides match TRBD2. Per the germline V gene, CDR1 is SGHTA and CDR2 is FQGNSA. CDR3 length: 14 amino acids. The V and J ends lost 3 bases and 4 bases, in that order; junction bases with no gene match: 2. The CDR3 DNA reads TGTGCCAGCAGCTTGACTAGCGTGTACAATGAGCAGTTCTTC. This sequence encodes CASSLTSVYNEQFF.

The chain joins TRBV5-1 to TRBJ1-1, with 8 nucleotides matching TRBD1. The CDR3 extends over 15 amino acids. Trimming took 3 bases from V and 5 from J; bases not matched to a gene: 9. Per the germline V gene, CDR1 is SGHRS and CDR2 is YFSETQ. The CDR3 here is CASSWQGAMGTEAFF. DNA for the CDR3: TGCGCCAGCAGCTGGCAGGGGGCGATGGGAACTGAAGCTTTCTTT.

The V call is TRBV13, the J call TRBJ1-4; D is perhaps TRBD1 (6 bases). The CDR3 is 11 amino acids. V gave up 5 bases and J gave up 17 bases, with 15 bases separating them. Germline values: CDR1 PRHDT, CDR2 FYEKMQ (reference sequence). The CDR3 sequence: CASSQGTNIFF. For the CDR3, the DNA is TGTGCCAGCAGCCAGGGGACGAATATCTTTTTT.

V usage is TRBV6-5 and J usage is TRBJ1-2, with D unclear. The CDR3 spans 11 residues. The V gene lost 6 bases and the J gene lost 4 bases, with 6 bases spanning the gap. Germline assignment: CDR1 MNHEY and CDR2 SVGAGI. DNA for the CDR3: TGTGCCAGCAGATTCCTCTATGGCTACACCTTC. Protein product: CASRFLYGYTF.

This chain joins TRBV15 and TRBJ1-1, with D possibly TRBD1 on 6 matching bases. V shed 1 base and J shed 3 bases, with 9 bases lying between them. From germline, CDR1 is LNHNV and CDR2 YYDKDF (reference sequence). CDR3 size: 14 residues. The CDR3 bases are TGTGCCACCAGCAGAGGGGGACAATACACTGAAGCTTTCTTT. Translating it yields CATSRGGQYTEAFF.

The chain joins TRBV4-2 to TRBJ2-7; 8 nucleotides agree with TRBD2. The CDR3 runs 17 residues. Per germline, CDR1 LGHNA and CDR2 YNFKEQ. V trimming: 3 bases; J trimming: 6 bases; junction bases outside the gene matches: 16. The CDR3 here is CASSQEPGGNVYSEQYF. The CDR3 nucleotides are TGTGCCAGCAGCCAGGAGCCGGGGGGGAACGTCTACTCCGAGCAGTACTTC.

This chain joins TRBV5-4 and TRBJ1-2, with D possibly TRBD1 on 6 matching bases. The V end lost 4 bases, the J end lost 2 bases, and 12 bases lay between the germline ends. Germline CDR1 is SGHNT and CDR2 is YYREEE (reference sequence). There are 14 residues in the CDR3. The CDR3 reads CASSIQGRNYGYTF. The CDR3 DNA reads TGTGCCAGCAGCATACAGGGTCGCAACTATGGCTACACCTTC. Full variable domain (outside the CDR3, taken from reference TRBV5-4 and TRBJ1-2): ETGVTQSPTHLIKTRGQQVTLRCSSQSGHNTVSWYQQALGQGPQFIFQYYREEENGRGNFPPRFSGLQFPNYSSELNVNALELDDSALYLCASSIQGRNYGYTFGSGTRLTVV.

The V gene is TRBV5-1, the J gene TRBJ2-6, with D unclear. Germline V gene lookup returns CDR1 SGHRS and CDR2 YFSETQ. The CDR3 has 18 amino acids. Trimming pared 1 base from V and 0 bases from J, leaving 14 bases between. CDR3 in DNA: TGCGCCAGCAGCTTGATTCCAATTTCAGACTCTGGGGCCAACGTCCTGACTTTC. This gives the protein CASSLIPISDSGANVLTF.

The V and J genes are TRBV2 and TRBJ1-5; D might be TRBD1 (5 bases). From germline, CDR1 is SNHLY and CDR2 FYNNEI. There are 13 residues in the CDR3. The V end lost 6 bases, the J end lost 2 bases, and 8 bases lay between the germline ends. This CDR3 is CASRWGGNQPQHF. The CDR3 nucleotides read TGTGCCAGCAGGTGGGGGGGCAATCAGCCCCAGCATTTT.

The chain joins TRBV19 to TRBJ1-1; 11 positions agree with TRBD1. Looked up from germline, CDR1 is LNHDA and CDR2 is SQIVND (reference sequence). V was pared by 5 bases and J by 5 bases, with 7 bases of the junction left unmatched. The CDR3 covers 15 residues. The CDR3 spells CASSLGQGALTEAFF. The CDR3 region has the DNA TGTGCCAGTAGTCTCGGACAGGGGGCGCTGACTGAAGCTTTCTTT.

This clone was seen once. In nucleotides, the CDR3 is TGTGCCTGGAGTGTCCAGGGGCCCAAGAGCTCCTACGAGCAGTACTTC. It translates to CAWSVQGPKSSYEQYF. The chain has TRBV30 and TRBJ2-7, with a tentative D call TRBD1 (6 bases). This CDR3 region has 16 residues. Germline V CDR1 and CDR2: GTSNPN, SVGIG (reference sequence). Between the trimmed V and J ends, which lost 0 bases and 0 bases, there was a span of 15 bases. Looking up the rest from reference TRBV30 and TRBJ2-7 gives the full variable domain: SQTIHQWPATLVQPVGSPLSLECTVEGTSNPNLYWYRQAAGRGLQLLFYSVGIGQISSEVPQNLSASRPQDRQFILSSKKLLLSDSGFYLCAWSVQGPKSSYEQYFGPGTRLTVT.

This clone occurred once. CDR3 sequence (DNA): TGTGCCAGTAGCGACGGACAGGGGGCAAACTATGGCTACACCTTC. Its translation: CASSDGQGANYGYTF. V usage is TRBV19 and J usage is TRBJ1-2; 11 bases line up with TRBD1. Germline loops: CDR1 LNHDA, CDR2 SQIVND (reference sequence). Losses at the gene ends were 6 bases for V and 2 bases for J; bases not matched to a gene: 5. The CDR3 is made up of 15 amino acids.

This clone was recorded once. The chain uses TRBV6-5 and TRBJ1-1, with a tentative D call TRBD1 (6 bases). The V and J ends lost 2 bases and 4 bases respectively, with 14 bases between them. The CDR3 spans 15 residues. Per the germline V gene, CDR1 is MNHEY and CDR2 is SVGAGI. The CDR3 DNA reads as TGTGCCAGCAGTTACGCCACGAGGGGGTCCACTGAAGCTTTCTTT. Its protein product is CASSYATRGSTEAFF.

The V gene is TRBV15, the J gene TRBJ2-2, with 10 bases identical to TRBD1. The CDR3 totals 16 residues. The germline V gene has CDR1 LNHNV and CDR2 YYDKDF (reference sequence). The J segment lost 7 bases and the V segment lost 1 base, leaving 6 bases of the junction unmatched. The CDR3 sequence is CATSRARDRGFGELFF. The CDR3 DNA reads as TGTGCCACCAGCAGAGCCCGGGACAGGGGTTTCGGGGAGCTGTTTTTT.

This chain uses TRBV29-1 with TRBJ1-1; 7 nucleotides line up with TRBD1. Germline CDR1 and CDR2: SQVTM and ANQGSEA. The trim removed 6 bases at V and 8 bases at J, leaving 12 bases unmatched. The CDR3 runs to 13 residues. This chain's CDR3 is CSVGLGQAGEAFF. For the CDR3, the DNA is TGCAGCGTCGGACTTGGACAGGCTGGGGAAGCTTTCTTT.

This chain connects TRBV7-8 to TRBJ1-3; a weak D match, TRBD1 (5 bases). Trimming removed 0 bases at V and 0 bases at J, with 9 bases between. This CDR3 is built from 16 residues. Germline CDR1 reads SGHVS; CDR2 reads FQNEAQ. Written as DNA, the CDR3 is TGTGCCAGCAGCTTAGCGGGGGACTCCTCTGGAAACACCATATATTTT. Translation gives CASSLAGDSSGNTIYF.

Only one count was recorded for this clone. The genes are TRBV19 and TRBJ2-5, with D possibly being TRBD2 (6 bases). The CDR3 has 12 residues. Germline V gene sequence: CDR1 LNHDA, CDR2 SQIVND (reference sequence). The ends were cut back, 4 bases at V and 11 bases at J, with 14 bases in the middle. The CDR3 nucleotides are TGTGCCAGTAGTAACCCCGGGGGTGGACAGTACTTC. Its protein product is CASSNPGGGQYF.

The V and J genes are TRBV7-9 and TRBJ1-1, with D uncertain. CDR1 and CDR2 from the germline V gene are SEHNR and FQNEAQ (reference sequence). The germline V and J ends were trimmed by 5 bases and 11 bases, with 12 bases remaining between them. The CDR3 has 11 amino acids. This CDR3 reads CASSLTHGAFF. The CDR3 DNA reads as TGTGCCAGCAGCCTAACCCACGGGGCTTTCTTT.